These 16 T cell receptor beta chains came from one sample sequenced in a study of beta chain features in type 1 diabetes. Expressed TCRB transcripts were sequenced after all isolated RNA was converted to cDNA. The assay was immunoSEQ multiplex PCR, and TCRdb's table has in-frame clones only and misses some. The sample contains about 350,000 clones, 15% to 20% of which appear only once. Input material: naive CD4+ T cells from blood. All receptors derive from a woman under 30 in good health.

This chain joins TRBV9 and TRBJ2-3, with unresolved D. CDR3 length: 14 residues. The germline gives CDR1 SGDLS, CDR2 YYNGEE. The V and J ends lost 0 bases and 0 bases respectively, with 5 bases between them. This CDR3 reads CASSVATSTDTQYF. DNA of the CDR3: TGTGCCAGCAGCGTAGCCACTAGCACAGATACGCAGTATTTT.

V and J are TRBV2 and TRBJ2-7; TRBD2 might be the D (6 bases). The V and J ends lost 9 bases and 1 base respectively, with 13 bases between them. This CDR3 is built from 13 residues. The germline CDR1 and CDR2 sequences are SNHLY and FYNNEI. The CDR3, as DNA: TGTGCCAGTCGGAGGGGCAGATCCTACGAGCAGTACTTC. Translated: CASRRGRSYEQYF.

This clone has a handful of counts. The chain uses TRBV7-9 and TRBJ2-2; D perhaps matches TRBD1 (5 bases). The CDR3 totals 15 residues. Germline V gene data show CDR1 as SEHNR and CDR2 as FQNEAQ (reference sequence). V shed 7 bases and J shed 6 bases, with 18 bases lying between them. Here the CDR3 reads CASTLGPGKSGELFF. The CDR3 region has the DNA TGTGCCAGCACCCTAGGGCCAGGGAAGTCCGGGGAGCTGTTTTTT.

The chain joins TRBV5-1 to TRBJ1-2; D gene unclear. V gave up 4 bases and J gave up 4 bases, with 17 bases separating them. CDR1 is SGHRS, CDR2 YFSETQ, per germline. This CDR3 spans 15 amino acids. The CDR3 sequence is CASSPAGTLLYGYTF. The CDR3 DNA reads TGCGCCAGCAGCCCGGCGGGCACGCTCCTCTATGGCTACACCTTC. The full variable domain, in which reference TRBV5-1 and TRBJ1-2 provide the parts outside the CDR3, is KAGVTQTPRYLIKTRGQQVTLSCSPISGHRSVSWYQQTPGQGLQFLFEYFSETQRNKGNFPGRFSGRQFSNSRSEMNVSTLELGDSALYLCASSPAGTLLYGYTFGSGTRLTVV.

This clone showed up just a few times. This rearrangement joins TRBV5-1 to TRBJ2-1; 8 bases match TRBD2. The CDR3 spans 17 residues. Germline CDR1 reads SGHRS; CDR2 reads YFSETQ. The V and J ends lost 3 bases and 0 bases, in that order; junction bases with no gene match: 8. The CDR3 region is CASSSGRTSSSYNEQFF. The CDR3 nucleotides read TGCGCCAGCAGCTCGGGGAGGACTAGCAGCTCCTACAATGAGCAGTTCTTC.

This clone was recorded a few times. This chain joins TRBV30 and TRBJ1-5, with no clear D. The V gene lost 2 bases and the J gene lost 6 bases, with 8 bases spanning the gap. The CDR3 consists of 12 residues. The germline gives CDR1 GTSNPN, CDR2 SVGIG (reference sequence). The CDR3 region has the DNA TGTGCCTGGAGTAGGCGGGCTCAGCCCCAGCATTTT. This translates into CAWSRRAQPQHF.

This chain connects TRBV4-1 to TRBJ2-7; 10 nucleotides agree with TRBD2. The CDR3 spans 16 residues. Trimming removed 4 bases from V and 6 bases from J; junction bases left unmatched: 12. Germline V gives CDR1 MGHRA, CDR2 YSYEKL. The CDR3 DNA reads as TGCGCCAGCAGCCCTTCAAGCGGGAGGGGTTCGGGCGAGCAGTACTTC. This translates into CASSPSSGRGSGEQYF.

This clone has more than one count but fewer than ten. The chain employs TRBV30 and TRBJ1-1; TRBD1 aligns across 7 bases. The junction had 8 bases not matched to a gene; V was cut back by 1 base and J by 0 bases. The CDR3 is 16 residues long. Germline V gene sequence: CDR1 GTSNPN, CDR2 SVGIG (reference sequence). The DNA for the CDR3 is TGTGCCTGGAGTGCGTACTCGGGACAGATGAACACTGAAGCTTTCTTT. This gives the protein CAWSAYSGQMNTEAFF.

V and J are TRBV7-9 and TRBJ1-4; D is ambiguous. The CDR3 loop spans 12 amino acids. Between the trimmed V and J ends, which lost 5 bases and 7 bases, there was a span of 8 bases. CDR1 is SEHNR, CDR2 FQNEAQ, per germline (reference sequence). The CDR3 sequence: CASSGGSEKLFF. In DNA form, the CDR3 reads TGTGCCAGCAGCGGAGGGAGTGAAAAACTGTTTTTT. The variable domain in full, completed from reference TRBV7-9 and TRBJ1-4, reads DTGVSQNPRHKITKRGQNVTFRCDPISEHNRLYWYRQTLGQGPEFLTYFQNEAQLEKSRLLSDRFSAERPKGSFSTLEIQRTEQGDSAMYLCASSGGSEKLFFGSGTQLSVL.

The sample holds a few counts of this clone. J is TRBJ1-1 and V is TRBV4-2; D uncertain. The CDR3 runs to 14 residues. Deletions cut 1 base from V and 4 bases from J, with 10 bases between. Germline CDR1 LGHNA, CDR2 YNFKEQ. CDR3 sequence (DNA): TGTGCCAGCAGCCAAGTGGCCGGGAGCACTGAAGCTTTCTTT. Translated: CASSQVAGSTEAFF.

This clone was counted only a few times. This chain uses TRBV30 with TRBJ1-1; D uncertain. This CDR3 has 11 residues. The V end lost 3 bases, the J end lost 10 bases, and 12 bases lay between the germline ends. From germline, CDR1 is GTSNPN and CDR2 SVGIG (reference sequence). This CDR3 is CAWSDTGSAFF. CDR3 bases: TGTGCCTGGAGCGACACGGGGTCAGCTTTCTTT.

Written as DNA, the CDR3 is TGTGCCAGCAGACGACGGCAGGGCGACTACAATGAGCAGTTCTTC. Protein sequence: CASRRRQGDYNEQFF. This chain uses TRBV2 with TRBJ2-1, with a tentative D call TRBD1 (5 bases). V dropped 6 bases and J dropped 3 bases, with 15 bases sitting between them. Germline V gene lookup returns CDR1 SNHLY and CDR2 FYNNEI. The CDR3 covers 15 residues. Looking up the rest from reference TRBV2 and TRBJ2-1 gives the full variable domain: EPEVTQTPSHQVTQMGQEVILRCVPISNHLYFYWYRQILGQKVEFLVSFYNNEISEKSEIFDDQFSVERPDGSNFTLKIRSTKLEDSAMYFCASRRRQGDYNEQFFGPGTRLTVL.

The chain is built from TRBV25-1 and TRBJ1-2; D is ambiguous. Germline loops: CDR1 MGHDK, CDR2 SYGVNS. Trimming left V 2 bases short and J 8 bases short, with 9 bases between. The length of the CDR3 is 12 residues. The CDR3 here is CASSEPWEGYTF. The DNA of the CDR3 is TGTGCCAGCAGTGAACCCTGGGAGGGCTACACCTTC.

The chain couples TRBV7-2 to TRBJ1-2; 10 nucleotides align to TRBD1. Germline V gene sequence: CDR1 SGHTA, CDR2 FQGNSA. V was clipped by 3 bases and J by 3 bases; unmatched bases: 1. CDR3 length equals 14 residues. The CDR3 spells CASSFDRGHYGYTF. CDR3 DNA: TGTGCCAGCAGCTTCGACAGGGGGCACTATGGCTACACCTTC.

A single count supports this clone. The chain is built from TRBV7-9 and TRBJ2-7, with D perhaps matching TRBD2 (7 bases). The CDR3 is made up of 14 amino acids. Germline V lookup: CDR1 SEHNR, CDR2 FQNEAQ (reference sequence). Deletions cut 4 bases from V and 3 bases from J, with 13 bases between. CDR3 bases: TGTGCCAGCAGCTCAGGGGAGGGACGCTACGAGCAGTACTTC. It yields the protein CASSSGEGRYEQYF.

DNA of the CDR3: TGCGCCAGCAGCCAAGACCGAGGAGATACGCAGTATTTT. Translating it yields CASSQDRGDTQYF. The chain employs TRBV4-3 and TRBJ2-3; D not certain. The CDR3 is made up of 13 amino acids. The V end lost 0 bases, the J end lost 5 bases, and 6 bases lay between the germline ends. CDR1 LGHNA and CDR2 YSLEER come from the germline V gene.